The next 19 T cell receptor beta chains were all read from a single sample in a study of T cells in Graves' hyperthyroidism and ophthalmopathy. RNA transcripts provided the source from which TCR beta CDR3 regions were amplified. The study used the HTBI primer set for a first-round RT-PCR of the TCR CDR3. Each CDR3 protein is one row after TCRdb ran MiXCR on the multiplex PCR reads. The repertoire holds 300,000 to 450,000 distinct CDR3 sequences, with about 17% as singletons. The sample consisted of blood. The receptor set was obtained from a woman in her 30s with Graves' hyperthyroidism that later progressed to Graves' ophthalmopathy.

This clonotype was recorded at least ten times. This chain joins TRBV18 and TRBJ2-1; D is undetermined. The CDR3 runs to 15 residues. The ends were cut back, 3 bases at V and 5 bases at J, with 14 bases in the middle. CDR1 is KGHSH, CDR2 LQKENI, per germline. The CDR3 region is CASSPIYTRNNEQFF. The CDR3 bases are TGTGCCAGCTCACCTATTTATACGAGGAACAATGAGCAGTTCTTC.

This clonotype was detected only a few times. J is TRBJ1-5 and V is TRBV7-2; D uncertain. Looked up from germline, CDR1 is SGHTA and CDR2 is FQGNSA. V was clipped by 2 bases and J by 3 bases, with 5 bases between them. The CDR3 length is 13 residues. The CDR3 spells CASSLTPNQPQHF. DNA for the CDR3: TGTGCCAGCAGCTTAACACCCAATCAGCCCCAGCATTTT. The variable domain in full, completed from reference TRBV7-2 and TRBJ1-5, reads GAGVSQSPSNKVTEKGKDVELRCDPISGHTALYWYRQSLGQGLEFLIYFQGNSAPDKSGLPSDRFSAERTGGSVSTLTIQRTQQEDSAVYLCASSLTPNQPQHFGDGTRLSIL.

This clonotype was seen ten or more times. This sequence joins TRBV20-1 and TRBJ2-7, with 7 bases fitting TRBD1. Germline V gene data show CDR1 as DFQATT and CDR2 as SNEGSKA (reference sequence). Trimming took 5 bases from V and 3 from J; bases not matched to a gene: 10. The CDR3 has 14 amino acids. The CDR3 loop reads CSAPDRFANYEQYF. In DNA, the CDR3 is TGCAGTGCTCCGGACAGGTTTGCAAACTACGAGCAGTACTTC.

This chain's CDR3 is CASSLDRGRMNTEAFF. The CDR3 bases are TGTGCCAGCAGCTTGGATAGAGGTCGGATGAACACTGAAGCTTTCTTT. V usage is TRBV5-6 and J usage is TRBJ1-1; D gene uncertain. Germline CDR1 is SGHDT and CDR2 is YYEEEE. Deletions cut 0 bases from V and 0 bases from J, with 12 bases between. The CDR3 consists of 16 residues. The whole variable domain, remainder taken from reference TRBV5-6 and TRBJ1-1, is DAGVTQSPTHLIKTRGQQVTLRCSPKSGHDTVSWYQQALGQGPQFIFQYYEEEERQRGNFPDRFSGHQFPNYSSELNVNALLLGDSALYLCASSLDRGRMNTEAFFGQGTRLTVV.

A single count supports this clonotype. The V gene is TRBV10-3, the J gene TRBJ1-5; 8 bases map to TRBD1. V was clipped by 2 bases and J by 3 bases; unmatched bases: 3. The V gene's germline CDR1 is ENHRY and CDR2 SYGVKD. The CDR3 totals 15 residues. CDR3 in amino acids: CAISEGTGFNQPQHF. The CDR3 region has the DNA TGTGCCATCAGTGAGGGGACAGGTTTCAATCAGCCCCAGCATTTT.

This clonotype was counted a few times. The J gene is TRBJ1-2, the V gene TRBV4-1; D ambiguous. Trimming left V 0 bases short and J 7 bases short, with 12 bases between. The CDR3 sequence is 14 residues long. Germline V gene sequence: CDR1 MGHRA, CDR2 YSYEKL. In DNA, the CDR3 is TGCGCCAGCAGCCAAGAAGTGGTCGCCGGTGGCTACACCTTC. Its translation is CASSQEVVAGGYTF.

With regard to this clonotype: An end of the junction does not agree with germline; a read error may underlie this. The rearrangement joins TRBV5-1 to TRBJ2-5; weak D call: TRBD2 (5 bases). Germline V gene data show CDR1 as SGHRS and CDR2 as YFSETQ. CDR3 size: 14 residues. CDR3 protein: CANSFLGIQETQYF. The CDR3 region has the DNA TGCGCCAACAGCTTCCTCGGGATACAAGAGACCCAGTACTTC.

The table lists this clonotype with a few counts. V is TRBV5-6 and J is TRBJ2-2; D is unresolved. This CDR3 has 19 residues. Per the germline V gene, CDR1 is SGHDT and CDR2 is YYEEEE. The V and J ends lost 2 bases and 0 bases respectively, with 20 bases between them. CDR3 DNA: TGTGCCAGCAGCTTTTCCCACCTGGTTTTGGGTGCGAACACCGGGGAGCTGTTTTTT. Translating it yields CASSFSHLVLGANTGELFF.

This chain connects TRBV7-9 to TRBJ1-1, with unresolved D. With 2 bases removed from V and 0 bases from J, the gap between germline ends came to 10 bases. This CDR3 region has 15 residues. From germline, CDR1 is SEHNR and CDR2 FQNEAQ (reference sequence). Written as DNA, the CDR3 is TGTGCCAGCAGCTTACGGGATTCTATGAACACTGAAGCTTTCTTT. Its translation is CASSLRDSMNTEAFF.

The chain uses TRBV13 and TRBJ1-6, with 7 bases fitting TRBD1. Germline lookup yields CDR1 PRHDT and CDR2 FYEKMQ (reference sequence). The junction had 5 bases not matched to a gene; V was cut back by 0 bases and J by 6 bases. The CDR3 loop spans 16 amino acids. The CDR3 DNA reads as TGTGCCAGCAGCTTAGGGGGGACAGAGTTTAATTCACCCCTCCACTTT. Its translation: CASSLGGTEFNSPLHF. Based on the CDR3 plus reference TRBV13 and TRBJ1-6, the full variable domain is AAGVIQSPRHLIKEKRETATLKCYPIPRHDTVYWYQQGPGQDPQFLISFYEKMQSDKGSIPDRFSAQQFSDYHSELNMSSLELGDSALYFCASSLGGTEFNSPLHFGNGTRLTVT.

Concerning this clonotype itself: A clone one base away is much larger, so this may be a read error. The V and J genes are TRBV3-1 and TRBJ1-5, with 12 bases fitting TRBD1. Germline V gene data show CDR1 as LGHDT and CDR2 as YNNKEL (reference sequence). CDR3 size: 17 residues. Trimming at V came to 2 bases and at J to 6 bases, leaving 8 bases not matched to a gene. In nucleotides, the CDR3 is TGTGCCAGCAGCCAATGGGTAGGGACAGGGGGCTTTCAGCCCCAGCATTTT. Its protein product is CASSQWVGTGGFQPQHF.

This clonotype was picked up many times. The CDR3 reads CASSLGGYSNQPQHF. CDR3 nucleotides: TGTGCCAGCAGCTTGGGTGGATATAGCAATCAGCCCCAGCATTTT. The chain links TRBV5-5 to TRBJ1-5; D gene unclear. Germline V gene lookup returns CDR1 SGHKS and CDR2 YYEKEE (reference sequence). This CDR3 comprises 15 residues. Trimming took 0 bases from V and 0 from J, leaving 7 bases between them.

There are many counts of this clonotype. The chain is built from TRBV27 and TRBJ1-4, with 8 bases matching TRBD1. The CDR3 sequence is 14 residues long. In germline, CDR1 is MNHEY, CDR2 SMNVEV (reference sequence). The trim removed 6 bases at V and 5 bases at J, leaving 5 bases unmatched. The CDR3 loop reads CASRMTGVNEKLFF. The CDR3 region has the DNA TGTGCCAGCAGGATGACAGGGGTAAATGAAAAACTGTTTTTT. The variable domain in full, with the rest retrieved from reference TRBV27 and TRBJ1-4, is EAQVTQNPRYLITVTGKKLTVTCSQNMNHEYMSWYRQDPGLGLRQIYYSMNVEVTDKGDVPEGYKVSRKEKRNFPLILESPSPNQTSLYFCASRMTGVNEKLFFGSGTQLSVL.

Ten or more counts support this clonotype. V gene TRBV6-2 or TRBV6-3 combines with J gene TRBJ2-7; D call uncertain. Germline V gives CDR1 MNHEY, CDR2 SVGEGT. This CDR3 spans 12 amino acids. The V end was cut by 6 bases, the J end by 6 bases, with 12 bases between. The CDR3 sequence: CASRTVQLEQYF. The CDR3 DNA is TGTGCCAGCAGGACGGTCCAACTCGAGCAGTACTTC.

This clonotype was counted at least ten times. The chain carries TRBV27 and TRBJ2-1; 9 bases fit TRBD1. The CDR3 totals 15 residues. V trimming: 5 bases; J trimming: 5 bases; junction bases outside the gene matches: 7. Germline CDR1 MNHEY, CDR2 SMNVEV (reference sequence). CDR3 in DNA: TGTGCCAGCAGTCCCTGGGACAGGGTAAACAATGAGCAGTTCTTC. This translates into CASSPWDRVNNEQFF.

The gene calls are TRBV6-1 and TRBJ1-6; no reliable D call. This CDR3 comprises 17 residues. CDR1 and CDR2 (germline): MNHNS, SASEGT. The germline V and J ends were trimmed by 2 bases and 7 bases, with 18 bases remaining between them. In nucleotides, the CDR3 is TGTGCCAGCAGTGAAAGGTTCAAGACGGTCGTAAATTCACCCCTCCACTTT. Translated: CASSERFKTVVNSPLHF.

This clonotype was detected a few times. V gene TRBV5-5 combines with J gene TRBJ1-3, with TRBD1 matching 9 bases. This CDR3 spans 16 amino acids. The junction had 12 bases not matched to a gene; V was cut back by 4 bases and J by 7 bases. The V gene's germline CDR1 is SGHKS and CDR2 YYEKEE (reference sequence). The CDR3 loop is CASSITRTGAGNTIYF. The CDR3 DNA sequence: TGTGCCAGCAGCATAACCCGGACAGGGGCGGGGAACACCATATATTTT. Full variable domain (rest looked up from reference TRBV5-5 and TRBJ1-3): DAGVTQSPTHLIKTRGQQVTLRCSPISGHKSVSWYQQVLGQGPQFIFQYYEKEERGRGNFPDRFSARQFPNYSSELNVNALLLGDSALYLCASSITRTGAGNTIYFGEGSWLTVV.

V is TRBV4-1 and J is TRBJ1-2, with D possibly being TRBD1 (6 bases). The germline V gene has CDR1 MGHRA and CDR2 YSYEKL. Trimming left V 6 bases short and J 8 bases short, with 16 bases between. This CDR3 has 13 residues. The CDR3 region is CASSPVQGNGYTF. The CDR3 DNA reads TGCGCCAGCAGTCCAGTACAGGGCAACGGCTACACCTTC.

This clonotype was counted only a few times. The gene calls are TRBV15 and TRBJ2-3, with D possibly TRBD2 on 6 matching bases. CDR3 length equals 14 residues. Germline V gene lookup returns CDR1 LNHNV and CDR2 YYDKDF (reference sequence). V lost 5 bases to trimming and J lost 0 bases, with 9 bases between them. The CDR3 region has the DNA TGTGCCACCAGCGTTGCGGGGAGCACAGATACGCAGTATTTT. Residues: CATSVAGSTDTQYF.